Listed below are T cell receptor beta chains from one sample, sequenced in a study of cytomegalovirus exposure and HLA in healthy donors. Data came from immunoSEQ multiplex PCR; TCRdb stores just in-frame clones and leaves some out. The sample has 300,000 or so clones, around 90% seen once. The sequencing input was PBMCs. These receptors were taken from a man aged 25 to 40 in good health and CMV-seronegative. Each CDR3 is given with its conserved first and last residue. The D gene is left open where the match is weak. Some rows mark clone size as missing; the rest say once, few, many or name a class of expanded clone.

d_call	j_call	clone_size	v_call	cdr3_aa	cdr3_nt
TRBD2	TRBJ2-3	.	TRBV30	CAWSVPSGGRTDTQYF	TGTGCCTGGAGTGTACCTAGCGGGGGCCGCACAGATACGCAGTATTTT
.	TRBJ1-3	once	TRBV2	CASSQVGGNTIYF	TGTGCCAGCAGTCAGGTGGGGGGGAACACCATATATTTT
.	TRBJ1-1	.	TRBV11-2	CASSFSGEDTEAFF	TGTGCCAGCAGCTTTTCCGGGGAGGACACTGAAGCTTTCTTT
.	TRBJ2-3	once	TRBV6-6	CASSHTDTQYF	TGTGCCAGCAGCCACACAGATACGCAGTATTTT
TRBD1	TRBJ2-7	.	TRBV9	CASSAGTGKYDEQYF	TGTGCCAGCAGCGCTGGGACAGGGAAGTACGACGAGCAGTACTTC
.	TRBJ1-1	.	TRBV4-2	CASSQGRGGNTEAFF	TGTGCCAGCAGCCAAGGTCGGGGGGGGAACACTGAAGCTTTCTTT
.	TRBJ1-2	.	TRBV7-9	CASSLEGGGYTF	TGTGCCAGCAGCTTAGAAGGGGGTGGCTACACCTTC
TRBD2	TRBJ2-3	.	TRBV27	CASSLTSGGARDTQYF	TGTGCCAGCAGTTTAACCAGCGGGGGGGCGAGAGATACGCAGTATTTT
.	TRBJ1-3	.	TRBV6-5	CASSSQGNTIYF	TGTGCCAGCAGCTCCCAGGGGAACACCATATATTTT
.	TRBJ1-1	.	TRBV4-1	CASSFRTHGIMNTEAFF	TGCGCCAGCAGCTTCCGGACACATGGAATCATGAACACTGAAGCTTTCTTT
.	TRBJ2-3	few	TRBV11-2	CASSLDYSTDTQYF	TGTGCCAGCAGCTTAGATTATAGCACAGATACGCAGTATTTT
TRBD1	TRBJ2-7	.	TRBV4-1	CASSPETGAYEQYF	TGCGCCAGCAGCCCAGAGACAGGGGCCTACGAGCAGTACTTC
.	TRBJ1-1	.	TRBV29-1	CSVGGGNTEAFF	TGCAGCGTTGGCGGTGGGAACACTGAAGCTTTCTTT
TRBD1	TRBJ1-4	few	TRBV10-2	CASKDRGREKLFF	TGCGCCAGCAAGGACAGGGGGCGTGAAAAACTGTTTTTT
.	TRBJ1-3	.	TRBV7-6	CASSLGGVNTIYF	TGTGCCAGCAGCCTGGGGGGTGTAAACACCATATATTTT
TRBD1	TRBJ2-7	.	TRBV5-6	CASGGLGTGGYEQYF	TGTGCCAGCGGGGGTCTTGGGACAGGGGGTTACGAGCAGTACTTC
TRBD1	TRBJ2-7	.	TRBV4-1	CASSQAPGQVTYEQYF	TGCGCCAGCAGCCAAGCACCGGGACAGGTTACCTACGAGCAGTACTTC
TRBD1	TRBJ2-2	.	TRBV13	CASRWDRADGELFF	TGTGCCAGCCGTTGGGACAGGGCAGACGGGGAGCTGTTTTTT
.	TRBJ2-3	.	TRBV19	CASSLGISSDTQYF	TGTGCCAGTAGCCTTGGTATTAGTTCAGATACGCAGTATTTT
.	TRBJ2-6	.	TRBV2	CASSGHFGGANVLTF	TGTGCCAGCAGTGGACACTTTGGAGGGGCCAACGTCCTGACTTTC
TRBD2	TRBJ2-1	.	TRBV27	CASSLSWQLAGEQFF	TGTGCCAGCAGTTTATCCTGGCAACTAGCGGGGGAGCAGTTCTTC
.	TRBJ2-3	.	TRBV7-2	CASSLLDTQYF	TGTGCCAGCAGCTTACTGGATACGCAGTATTTT
.	TRBJ1-1	.	TRBV2	CASSENPYPRNTEAFF	TGTGCCAGCAGTGAAAACCCTTATCCTAGGAACACTGAAGCTTTCTTT
.	TRBJ1-2	.	TRBV12-5	CASGLTGEPVYGYTF	TGTGCTAGTGGTCTAACGGGGGAACCGGTCTATGGCTACACCTTC
TRBD2	TRBJ2-1	once	TRBV6-5	CASSYSFAGDQQFF	TGTGCCAGCAGTTACTCGTTTGCGGGGGACCAGCAGTTCTTC
TRBD1	TRBJ1-1	.	TRBV10-3	CAISEKGDRPNTEAFF	TGTGCCATCAGTGAGAAAGGGGACAGGCCGAACACTGAAGCTTTCTTT
.	TRBJ2-2	.	TRBV7-7	CASSLAIGAVELFF	TGTGCCAGCAGCTTAGCGATAGGAGCAGTGGAGCTGTTTTTT
.	TRBJ1-1	.	TRBV4-1	CASSPGLRREAFF	TGCGCCAGCAGCCCTGGCCTTCGTCGTGAAGCTTTCTTT
TRBD1	TRBJ2-1	.	TRBV25-1	CASRRTGGFNEQFF	TGTGCCAGCAGGAGGACAGGGGGTTTCAATGAGCAGTTCTTC
TRBD1	TRBJ1-2	.	TRBV5-1	CASTGGYSNYGYTF	TGCGCCAGCACAGGGGGCTATTCGAACTATGGCTACACCTTC
TRBD2	TRBJ2-3	.	TRBV18	CASSPQGLAGSADTQYF	TGTGCCAGCTCACCGCAGGGACTAGCGGGGAGCGCCGATACGCAGTATTTT
.	TRBJ1-2	.	TRBV2	CAGVSMSPNRDPYGYTF	TGTGCTGGGGTCAGCATGTCCCCCAACAGGGATCCGTATGGCTACACCTTC